Sequencing of this TCR beta chain was carried out in a study of breast tumors, draining lymph nodes, adjacent tissues. Findings and caveats of the study: Tumor and nontumor repertoires were significantly more similar in luminal-like than in basal-like breast cancer. That most tumor T cells come from lymph nodes remained unproven. Most tumor T cells seemingly derive from lymph node, then expand in tumor. Compared with lymph nodes, tumors were less diverse; compared with nontumor tissue, more.

This clonotype was seen many times. Antigen unknown. Germline and junction disagree at one end, which may indicate a read error. The lymph nodes were axillary draining lymph nodes from breast cancer patients. The CDR3 covers 15 residues. The germline CDR1 and CDR2 sequences are SGHRS and YFSETQ. TCRdb reprocessed the multiplex PCR reads via MiXCR and lists one record per CDR3 protein. In the table there are under 300,000 distinct CDR3 sequences, 30% to 35% of which are singletons. The sequence was obtained from a female donor with breast cancer. Some clones in this sample may be carry-over from other donors' samples. Sequenced sample: axillary lymph node tissue. The rearrangement joins TRBV5-1 to TRBJ1-6, with 7 bases identical to TRBD1. The CDR3 DNA sequence: TGTGCCAGCAGTCCGAGGGACAGCTATAATTCACCCCTCCACTTT. It specifies CASSPRDSYNSPLHF.